These 16 T cell receptor beta chains were sequenced from one sample in a study of blood T cell repertoires in COVID-19. Generated by immunoSEQ multiplex PCR, the TCRdb table keeps only in-frame clones and is missing some. The data show 75,000 to 100,000 clones, with roughly 85% seen just once and about 4.2% held by the top ten. The sequenced material came from peripheral blood. The receptors were gathered from a man aged 70 or older with acute or convalescent COVID-19.

The chain combines TRBV7-6 with TRBJ2-5; a weak D match, TRBD2 (6 bases). Germline values: CDR1 SGHVS, CDR2 FNYEAQ. V dropped 6 bases and J dropped 3 bases, with 14 bases sitting between them. This CDR3 region has 14 residues. This chain's CDR3 is CASSLSGTEETQYF. The DNA for the CDR3 is TGTGCCAGCAGTTTGTCCGGGACTGAAGAGACCCAGTACTTC.

The rearrangement joins TRBV6-2 or TRBV6-3 to TRBJ2-7; 7 nucleotides line up with TRBD1. Per the germline V gene, CDR1 is MNHEY and CDR2 is SVGEGT. With 5 bases clipped from V and 3 bases from J, the junction kept 7 bases outside the gene matches. The CDR3 is made up of 14 amino acids. The CDR3: CASSNPTGNYEQYF. The CDR3 nucleotides read TGTGCCAGCAGTAACCCGACAGGGAACTACGAGCAGTACTTC.

The chain links TRBV5-1 to TRBJ2-1; TRBD1 aligns across 9 bases. In germline, CDR1 is SGHRS, CDR2 YFSETQ. The CDR3 loop spans 14 amino acids. V was clipped by 4 bases and J by 6 bases; unmatched bases: 5. The CDR3 sequence is CASSPGTGPNEQFF. CDR3 sequence (DNA): TGCGCCAGCAGCCCCGGGACAGGGCCCAATGAGCAGTTCTTC.

This chain uses TRBV19 with TRBJ1-5; D possibly corresponds to TRBD1 (5 bases). V lost 4 bases and J lost 0, with 16 bases in between. CDR1 and CDR2 from the germline V gene are LNHDA and SQIVND (reference sequence). The length of the CDR3 is 17 residues. CDR3 nucleotide sequence: TGTGCCAGTAGTAAATGGGGGGACGGCTATAGCAATCAGCCCCAGCATTTT. It yields the protein CASSKWGDGYSNQPQHF.

This chain's CDR3 is CASSFSNTIYF. The CDR3 DNA sequence: TGTGCCAGCAGTTTTTCGAACACCATATATTTT. The V and J genes are TRBV12-3 or TRBV12-4 and TRBJ1-3, with D unclear. Deletions cut 3 bases from V and 7 bases from J, with 4 bases between. The CDR3 consists of 11 residues.

The chain's CDR3 is CASRADTGANVLTF. As DNA, the CDR3 is TGTGCCAGCAGGGCAGATACTGGGGCCAACGTCCTGACTTTC. The chain employs TRBV6-5 and TRBJ2-6; D unresolved. This CDR3 is built from 14 residues. Trimming removed 6 bases at V and 2 bases at J, with 8 bases between. CDR1 is MNHEY and CDR2 is SVGAGI in the germline V gene.

V and J are TRBV9 and TRBJ2-7, with 9 bases identical to TRBD1. After removal of 4 bases from V and 2 bases from J, the junction contained 7 bases not matched to a gene. The CDR3 contains 15 residues. In germline, CDR1 is SGDLS, CDR2 YYNGEE. CDR3 nucleotides: TGTGCCAGCAGCCCAGGGACAGGGATCACCTACGAGCAGTACTTC. Translating it yields CASSPGTGITYEQYF.

This clone was seen only once. This chain connects TRBV29-1 to TRBJ2-5, with 10 positions matching TRBD1. The CDR3 is 15 amino acids. CDR1 and CDR2 from the germline V gene are SQVTM and ANQGSEA. V shed 1 base, J shed 7 bases, and the junction held 9 bases outside the gene matches. The CDR3: CSVEGGQGNAGTQYF. As DNA, the CDR3 is TGCAGCGTTGAAGGGGGACAGGGGAACGCGGGGACCCAGTACTTC.

The V call is TRBV5-1, the J call TRBJ2-2; D is unclear. Germline CDR1 and CDR2: SGHRS and YFSETQ. Trimming cost V 0 bases and J 3 bases, with 6 bases left between them. This CDR3 region has 14 residues. CDR3 amino acids: CASSLGLDTGELFF. The DNA for the CDR3 is TGCGCCAGCAGCTTGGGACTCGACACCGGGGAGCTGTTTTTT.

This clone was recorded only once. The rearrangement joins TRBV6-1 to TRBJ2-7; D ambiguous. V lost 1 base and J lost 12, with 13 bases in between. The CDR3 loop spans 12 amino acids. CDR1 and CDR2 (germline): MNHNS, SASEGT. CDR3 protein: CASSEGYRVWYV. CDR3 in DNA: TGTGCCAGCAGTGAAGGGTATCGGGTTTGGTACGTC.

The chain couples TRBV10-3 to TRBJ1-1; no clear D. The CDR3 runs to 15 residues. Trimming cost V 0 bases and J 3 bases, with 11 bases left between them. Per germline, CDR1 ENHRY and CDR2 SYGVKD. Here the CDR3 reads CAISESRQYHTEAFF. As DNA, the CDR3 is TGTGCCATCAGTGAGTCGAGGCAGTACCACACTGAAGCTTTCTTT.

This clone was observed once. The chain carries TRBV5-4 and TRBJ2-3; 8 nucleotides match TRBD2. V was clipped by 0 bases and J by 6 bases; unmatched bases: 6. Germline V gene data show CDR1 as SGHNT and CDR2 as YYREEE (reference sequence). The CDR3 runs 15 residues. CDR3 bases: TGTGCCAGCAGCTTGGTACGGGGGGGACCGGATACGCAGTATTTT. Residues: CASSLVRGGPDTQYF.

This clone showed up just a few times. V usage is TRBV28 and J usage is TRBJ2-3; D not resolved. The CDR3 loop spans 13 amino acids. CDR1 is MDHEN and CDR2 is SYDVKM in the germline V gene. Deletions cut 5 bases from V and 1 base from J, with 7 bases between. As DNA, the CDR3 is TGTGCCAGCAGTACCGAGGGCACAGATACGCAGTATTTT. It codes for CASSTEGTDTQYF.

The chain carries TRBV28 and TRBJ2-2; maybe TRBD2 (6 bases). The germline CDR1 and CDR2 sequences are MDHEN and SYDVKM. V shed 7 bases and J shed 6 bases, with 15 bases lying between them. The CDR3 loop spans 14 amino acids. The CDR3: CASIINTGAGELFF. Written as DNA, the CDR3 is TGTGCCAGCATCATCAACACGGGGGCCGGGGAGCTGTTTTTT. The variable domain in full, with the rest retrieved from reference TRBV28 and TRBJ2-2, is DVKVTQSSRYLVKRTGEKVFLECVQDMDHENMFWYRQDPGLGLRLIYFSYDVKMKEKGDIPEGYSVSREKKERFSLILESASTNQTSMYLCASIINTGAGELFFGEGSRLTVL.

This rearrangement joins TRBV4-1 to TRBJ2-5; D gene unclear. The V end was cut by 1 base, the J end by 5 bases, with 11 bases between. The length of the CDR3 is 14 residues. Germline values: CDR1 MGHRA, CDR2 YSYEKL. As DNA, the CDR3 is TGCGCCAGCAGCCAAGTTTTCCCGGAGGAGACCCAGTACTTC. Amino acid sequence: CASSQVFPEETQYF.

The V gene is TRBV16, the J gene TRBJ1-3; D call uncertain. V was shortened by 1 base and J by 0 bases, with 13 bases between the two germline ends. Germline values: CDR1 KGHSY, CDR2 FQNENV. The CDR3 extends over 17 amino acids. The CDR3 here is CASSQWSSGTSGNTIYF. The CDR3, as DNA: TGTGCCAGCAGCCAATGGTCATCGGGAACCTCTGGAAACACCATATATTTT.